This TCR beta chain was obtained from a study of blood T cell repertoires in COVID-19. Study summary: The United States, Italy and Spain supplied acute and convalescent COVID-19 samples. T cells, B-cell-depleted T cells, or PBMCs provided the cDNA or gDNA that served as material.

Germline V gives CDR1 SGHNT, CDR2 YYREEE (reference sequence). CDR3 length: 11 residues. Trimming shortened V by 1 base and J by 8 bases, and 4 bases separated the two germline ends. Authors' methods: Nucleated cell number was recorded as an estimate derived from reference gene primer amplification. Some clones are missing from TCRdb's copy, which holds only in-frame ones; the method was immunoSEQ multiplex PCR. Clone size and the V and J calls come from that table; the DNA yielded D and trimming. The sample lists 95,000 or so clones; around 87% were seen once. The chain combines TRBV5-4 with TRBJ2-1; D not certain. The sequence was obtained from a human donor in a cohort sampled during active COVID-19. The sequencing input was peripheral blood. In DNA, the CDR3 is TGTGCCAGCAGCTTGCAGTATGAGCAGTTCTTC. Amino acid sequence: CASSLQYEQFF.